These 6 T cell receptor beta chains share one sample of origin, sequenced in a study of response to subunit inactivated influenza vaccine. A single record per CDR3 protein comes from TCRdb applying MiXCR to the RT-PCR reads. The sample contains approximately 530,000 distinct CDR3 sequences, 7.5% to 8.5% of which appear only once. This material consisted of PBMCs from blood, taken less than 25 months after vaccination. These receptors came from a man aged 45 to 75 who received an inactivated influenza vaccine.

This clonotype has a handful of counts. The CDR3 DNA is TGTGCCAGCAGCCGTGCAATCTCGGTCGCAGCTTTCTTT. It translates to CASSRAISVAAFF. The V gene is TRBV21-1, the J gene TRBJ1-1. TRBV21-1 constitutes a pseudogene. The CDR3 consists of 13 residues.

This clonotype was counted a few times. The J gene is TRBJ2-4, the V gene TRBV7-9; 7 bases fit TRBD1. With V trimmed by 5 bases and J by 7 bases, 11 bases remained unmatched. The CDR3 loop spans 15 amino acids. Germline assignment: CDR1 SEHNR and CDR2 FQNEAQ (reference sequence). The CDR3 DNA reads TGTGCCAGCAGCCCACGACAGGGTGGGGGCAACATTCAGTACTTC. Protein: CASSPRQGGGNIQYF.

This clonotype occurred many times. V and J are TRBV13 and TRBJ2-7; D unresolved. Germline V gives CDR1 PRHDT, CDR2 FYEKMQ (reference sequence). The germline V and J ends were trimmed by 5 bases and 0 bases, with 20 bases remaining between them. The CDR3 runs 17 residues. For the CDR3, the DNA is TGTGCCAGCAGCCCCTCCGTTGACATTCTCAGCTCCTACGAGCAGTACTTC. Protein: CASSPSVDILSSYEQYF.

The table lists this clonotype with many counts. This chain links TRBV20-1 with TRBJ2-7; no reliable D call. Germline CDR1 and CDR2: DFQATT and SNEGSKA (reference sequence). The ends were cut back, 0 bases at V and 2 bases at J, with 17 bases in the middle. The CDR3 consists of 16 residues. The DNA of the CDR3 is TGCAGTGCTAGAGATCCCCTAGTGTCAATGGCCTACGAGCAGTACTTC. This codes for CSARDPLVSMAYEQYF.

A few counts support this clonotype. This chain uses TRBV18 with TRBJ1-3; the D is unclear. Germline V CDR1 and CDR2: KGHSH, LQKENI. There are 16 residues in the CDR3. V dropped 1 base and J dropped 7 bases, with 17 bases sitting between them. CDR3 in DNA: TGTGCCAGCTCACCACAGGCTCCCTCGATCGACAACACCATATATTTT. Translating gives CASSPQAPSIDNTIYF.

This clonotype was counted once. The V and J genes are TRBV20-1 and TRBJ2-7, with 8 bases aligning to TRBD2. CDR1 is DFQATT, CDR2 SNEGSKA, per germline (reference sequence). CDR3 length: 14 residues. CDR3 in amino acids: CSGVRGADSYEQYF. CDR3 DNA: TGCAGCGGTGTGCGGGGGGCCGACTCCTACGAGCAGTACTTC.